Presented here are 10 T cell receptor beta chains from one specimen sequenced in a study of blood T cells in healthy people across ages. Using a J-beta primer mix together with a sample-barcoded 5' primer, a second PCR was run for roughly 6 to 12 cycles. TCRdb re-called the 5' RACE reads through MiXCR, storing one row per CDR3 protein. The data hold about 1.5 million distinct CDR3 sequences, with 35% to 45% observed a single time. What was sequenced was blood. The receptors originated from a woman in her late teens or twenties in good health.

This rearrangement joins TRBV12-3 or TRBV12-4 to TRBJ2-3; 9 bases are a match to TRBD1. The CDR3 covers 18 residues. V shed 6 bases and J 6 bases; nucleotides not matched to a gene: 19. The CDR3 DNA reads TGTGCCAGCAGCTACCGAAATACACCGGGACAGGGAGGGGATACGCAGTATTTT. It yields the protein CASSYRNTPGQGGDTQYF.

The chain uses TRBV6-4 and TRBJ2-3; no reliable D call. CDR1 is MRHNA and CDR2 is SNTAGT in the germline V gene. The CDR3 is made up of 15 amino acids. V lost 6 bases and J 0 bases, leaving 13 bases between the germline ends. CDR3 sequence: CASREQPSSTDTQYF. CDR3 nucleotide sequence: TGTGCCAGCAGGGAACAGCCTTCTAGCACAGATACGCAGTATTTT.

The chain is built from TRBV5-1 and TRBJ1-2; the D gene is possibly TRBD1 (6 bases). In germline, CDR1 is SGHRS, CDR2 YFSETQ. V lost 4 bases and J lost 2, with 15 bases in between. The CDR3 is 15 amino acids. CDR3 sequence (DNA): TGCGCCAGCAGCCGACAGACAGGAGCCAACTATGGCTACACCTTC. It specifies CASSRQTGANYGYTF.

This clonotype was detected only once. V and J are TRBV10-3 and TRBJ1-6, with 9 bases fitting TRBD1. The CDR3 is 14 residues long. The germline CDR1 and CDR2 sequences are ENHRY and SYGVKD. This CDR3 reads CATTGGIVNSPLHF. The CDR3 bases are TGTGCTACTACAGGGGGCATAGTCAATTCACCCCTCCACTTT.

On this clonotype: At one end the junction does not follow the germline gene, possibly because of a read error. The chain links TRBV24-1 to TRBJ2-3, with D perhaps TRBD1 or TRBD2 (6 bases each). The CDR3 consists of 16 residues. Germline loops: CDR1 KGHDR, CDR2 SFDVKD. CDR3 region: CATGDWGAPDTDTQYF. The CDR3 DNA reads as TGTGCCACCGGTGATTGGGGGGCGCCGGACACAGATACGCAGTATTTT.

This clonotype was observed a handful of times. The chain carries TRBV20-1 and TRBJ1-2; a weak D match, TRBD1 (5 bases). The CDR3 extends over 15 amino acids. V was trimmed by 5 bases and J by 9 bases, leaving 25 bases between them. The germline CDR1 and CDR2 sequences are DFQATT and SNEGSKA (reference sequence). DNA of the CDR3: TGCAGTGCTCCCTCGGGGCAGGAGACGGAGTGGAGCTACACCTTC. This gives the protein CSAPSGQETEWSYTF.

The sample holds a few counts of this clonotype. The V gene is TRBV29-1, the J gene TRBJ1-1, with D unresolved. V lost 1 base and J lost 3, with 9 bases in between. Germline CDR1 and CDR2: SQVTM and ANQGSEA. The CDR3 totals 13 residues. The CDR3 DNA is TGCAGCGTTGAAGCCACCCGGGACACTGAAGCTTTCTTT. Translated: CSVEATRDTEAFF.

The chain recombines TRBV20-1 with TRBJ1-3; D is unresolved. Looked up from germline, CDR1 is DFQATT and CDR2 is SNEGSKA (reference sequence). V lost 6 bases to trimming and J lost 0 bases, with 9 bases between them. This CDR3 is 13 amino acids long. The CDR3 loop is CSARSISGNTIYF. CDR3 in DNA: TGCAGTGCCCGCTCGATCTCTGGAAACACCATATATTTT.

V is TRBV15 and J is TRBJ1-5; D may be TRBD1 (6 bases). The germline CDR1 and CDR2 sequences are LNHNV and YYDKDF (reference sequence). V was pared by 5 bases and J by 7 bases, with 9 bases between. The CDR3 has 12 amino acids. CDR3 in amino acids: CATSPGAQPQHF. The CDR3 DNA sequence: TGTGCCACCAGCCCAGGGGCGCAGCCCCAGCATTTT. The whole variable domain, filled in from reference TRBV15 and TRBJ1-5, reads DAMVIQNPRYQVTQFGKPVTLSCSQTLNHNVMYWYQQKSSQAPKLLFHYYDKDFNNEADTPDNFQSRRPNTSFCFLDIRSPGLGDTAMYLCATSPGAQPQHFGDGTRLSIL.

V is TRBV27 and J is TRBJ2-5; 7 bases line up with TRBD2. The CDR3 has 15 amino acids. Per the germline V gene, CDR1 is MNHEY and CDR2 is SMNVEV (reference sequence). The trim removed 3 bases at V and 5 bases at J, leaving 9 bases unmatched. The CDR3 sequence is CASSFLAESGETQYF. CDR3 nucleotides: TGTGCCAGCAGTTTCCTAGCGGAGAGTGGGGAGACCCAGTACTTC.